These 30 T cell receptor beta chains originate from one sample sequenced in a study of T cells in Graves' hyperthyroidism and ophthalmopathy. RNA transcripts provided the source from which TCR beta CDR3 regions were amplified. Using the HTBI primer set, a first-round RT-PCR was run on the TCR CDR3. TCRdb reprocessed the multiplex PCR reads with MiXCR, giving one entry per CDR3 protein. The sample carries fewer than 250,000 distinct CDR3 sequences, roughly a quarter recorded once. The sample consisted of blood. The receptor set was obtained from a woman in her thirties or forties with Graves' ophthalmopathy.

This clonotype was found many times. The chain joins TRBV6-1 to TRBJ2-3; possibly TRBD1 for D (6 bases). V lost 5 bases and J 1 base, leaving 10 bases between the germline ends. The CDR3 is 14 amino acids. Germline loops: CDR1 MNHNS, CDR2 SASEGT. This CDR3 is CASSRQAGTDTQYF. CDR3 nucleotide sequence: TGTGCCAGCAGTAGACAGGCTGGCACAGATACGCAGTATTTT.

This clonotype was detected only once. This chain joins TRBV12-3 or TRBV12-4 and TRBJ2-5, with D perhaps matching TRBD1 (5 bases). Trimming stripped 7 bases from V and 5 bases from J, with 17 bases between. CDR3 length: 14 amino acids. The CDR3 bases are TGTGCCAGCACCCCGGGTTCAGGGCGGGAGACCCAGTACTTC. It translates to CASTPGSGRETQYF.

This clonotype showed up just a few times. The chain is built from TRBV20-1 and TRBJ2-7; 10 bases fit TRBD2. The V and J ends lost 2 bases and 6 bases, in that order; junction bases with no gene match: 7. The V gene's germline CDR1 is DFQATT and CDR2 SNEGSKA (reference sequence). The CDR3 is made up of 14 amino acids. The CDR3 DNA follows: TGCAGTGCTAGACTGAGCGGGAGGGCCATCGAGCAGTACTTC. It codes for CSARLSGRAIEQYF.

There are many counts of this clonotype. V usage is TRBV7-2 and J usage is TRBJ2-1; D is unclear. The germline V gene encodes CDR1 SGHTA and CDR2 FQGNSA. Trimming cost V 2 bases and J 6 bases, with 8 bases left between them. The CDR3 consists of 13 residues. The CDR3 loop is CASSLIGFNEQFF. The DNA of the CDR3 is TGTGCCAGCAGCTTAATTGGTTTCAATGAGCAGTTCTTC.

This chain connects TRBV12-5 to TRBJ1-1, with D maybe TRBD1 (5 bases). The CDR3 has 14 residues. V gave up 5 bases and J gave up 1 base, with 11 bases separating them. Germline V CDR1 and CDR2: LGHNT, FRNRAP. The chain's CDR3 is CASGGPTANTEAFF. CDR3 sequence (DNA): TGTGCTAGTGGTGGACCGACAGCGAACACTGAAGCTTTCTTT.

The gene calls are TRBV11-2 and TRBJ1-1, with 7 bases lining up with TRBD1. Per the germline V gene, CDR1 is SGHAT and CDR2 is FQNNGV. V shed 5 bases and J 0 bases; nucleotides not matched to a gene: 9. The CDR3 sequence is 16 residues long. The CDR3 DNA sequence: TGTGCCAGCAGCCCACAATCCGGGACAGTGAACACTGAAGCTTTCTTT. Amino acids: CASSPQSGTVNTEAFF.

This clonotype showed up many times. V is TRBV12-3 or TRBV12-4 and J is TRBJ2-2, with 8 bases lining up with TRBD2. This CDR3 is built from 13 residues. CDR3 protein: CAGGLEVTGELFF. CDR3 sequence (DNA): TGTGCGGGGGGACTAGAGGTCACCGGGGAGCTGTTTTTT.

This clonotype was recorded at least ten times. With a much larger clone just one base away, this may be a read error. This chain links TRBV25-1 with TRBJ2-2, with 7 bases that match TRBD1. The CDR3 spans 13 residues. CDR1 is MGHDK and CDR2 is SYGVNS in the germline V gene. Trimming took 6 bases from V and 5 from J; bases not matched to a gene: 3. The CDR3 DNA is TGTGCCAGCAGCAGACAGGGAACCGGGGAGCTGTTTTTT. Its protein product is CASSRQGTGELFF.

This clonotype was counted many times. J is TRBJ1-2 and V is TRBV5-1; D is unresolved. The CDR3 contains 13 residues. V shed 4 bases and J shed 8 bases, with 15 bases lying between them. CDR1 is SGHRS and CDR2 is YFSETQ in the germline V gene. This CDR3 is CASSTDVQKGYTF. The CDR3 DNA reads as TGCGCCAGCAGCACGGACGTCCAGAAAGGCTACACCTTC.

This chain links TRBV27 with TRBJ1-2; D is unclear. Trimming shortened V by 0 bases and J by 6 bases, and 11 bases separated the two germline ends. The CDR3 has 14 amino acids. CDR1 MNHEY and CDR2 SMNVEV come from the germline V gene (reference sequence). The CDR3, as DNA: TGTGCCAGCAGTTTATCGGCGGGGTACGATGGCTACACCTTC. It specifies CASSLSAGYDGYTF.

This clonotype occurred many times. This chain joins TRBV2 and TRBJ1-2; perhaps TRBD1 as D (5 bases). The CDR3 extends over 13 amino acids. CDR1 is SNHLY, CDR2 FYNNEI, per germline. Trimming took off 4 bases at V and 3 bases at J, with 9 bases between the two ends. Here the CDR3 reads CASSAGVDYGYTF. For the CDR3, the DNA is TGTGCCAGCAGTGCGGGGGTAGACTATGGCTACACCTTC.

Ten or more counts support this clonotype. J is TRBJ2-2 and V is TRBV7-9, with 7 bases aligning to TRBD2. The V and J ends lost 4 bases and 1 base, in that order; junction bases with no gene match: 0. The CDR3 covers 14 residues. CDR1 and CDR2 (germline): SEHNR, FQNEAQ (reference sequence). CDR3 in DNA: TGTGCCAGCAGCTCGGGGGGGAACACCGGGGAGCTGTTTTTT. This gives the protein CASSSGGNTGELFF.

This clonotype was detected ten times or more. The chain has TRBV30 and TRBJ1-3; D unresolved. The CDR3 is made up of 13 amino acids. From germline, CDR1 is GTSNPN and CDR2 SVGIG (reference sequence). V was cut by 1 base and J by 3 bases, with 7 bases left in between. The CDR3 DNA sequence: TGTGCCTGGAGTGGACCGAATGGAAACACCATATATTTT. Its translation is CAWSGPNGNTIYF.

The rearrangement joins TRBV30 to TRBJ2-7; D is undetermined. This CDR3 has 11 residues. CDR1 and CDR2 (germline): GTSNPN, SVGIG (reference sequence). The V end was cut by 1 base, the J end by 6 bases, with 7 bases between. The CDR3 here is CAWSEIFEQYF. The CDR3 nucleotides read TGTGCCTGGAGTGAGATCTTCGAGCAGTACTTC.

This clonotype appeared a few times. This chain connects TRBV11-2 to TRBJ2-5; no definite D call. Germline CDR1 reads SGHAT; CDR2 reads FQNNGV. Trimming pared 4 bases from V and 1 base from J, leaving 22 bases between. This CDR3 spans 18 amino acids. CDR3 in amino acids: CASSSDLLPSAAQETQYF. The CDR3 DNA reads as TGTGCCAGCAGCTCAGACCTCCTGCCCTCTGCGGCCCAAGAGACCCAGTACTTC.

This clonotype was observed many times. The V gene is TRBV28, the J gene TRBJ2-3, with a possible D match to TRBD1 (6 bases). The germline V and J ends were trimmed by 7 bases and 6 bases, with 17 bases remaining between them. CDR3 length equals 14 residues. Germline V gene lookup returns CDR1 MDHEN and CDR2 SYDVKM. The CDR3 spells CASTPGYQGDTQYF. The CDR3 nucleotides read TGTGCCAGCACTCCCGGATATCAGGGGGATACGCAGTATTTT.

This clonotype was seen at least ten times. The chain has TRBV3-1 and TRBJ1-5; D possibly corresponds to TRBD1 (6 bases). Germline-derived CDR1 and CDR2 are LGHDT and YNNKEL (reference sequence). The CDR3 sequence is 14 residues long. V lost 5 bases and J lost 6, with 14 bases in between. In DNA, the CDR3 is TGTGCCAGCAGCATGAAGGGGGAAGGTCAGCCCCAGCATTTT. This encodes CASSMKGEGQPQHF. Using reference TRBV3-1 and TRBJ1-5 for the parts outside the CDR3, the full variable domain is DTAVSQTPKYLVTQMGNDKSIKCEQNLGHDTMYWYKQDSKKFLKIMFSYNNKELIINETVPNRFSPKSPDKAHLNLHINSLELGDSAVYFCASSMKGEGQPQHFGDGTRLSIL.

This clonotype was seen repeatedly, ten times or more. The chain combines TRBV5-1 with TRBJ1-5, with unresolved D. The CDR3 length is 14 residues. CDR1 and CDR2 (germline): SGHRS, YFSETQ. The V end lost 0 bases, the J end lost 7 bases, and 11 bases lay between the germline ends. DNA for the CDR3: TGCGCCAGCAGCTTGGACAGTGTGTCACAGCCCCAGCATTTT. This translates into CASSLDSVSQPQHF.

This clonotype was counted many times. The rearrangement joins TRBV24-1 to TRBJ2-2, with D hard to call. The length of the CDR3 is 12 residues. In germline, CDR1 is KGHDR, CDR2 SFDVKD. Trimming took off 9 bases at V and 8 bases at J, with 12 bases between the two ends. The CDR3 nucleotides are TGTGCCACCCGCCCGGCTGTGGGGGAGCTGTTTTTT. The encoded protein is CATRPAVGELFF.

This clonotype was found many times. This could be a read error, since a much larger clone is one nucleotide away. The V gene is TRBV28, the J gene TRBJ2-7; D not resolved. CDR3 length: 11 residues. V gave up 0 bases and J gave up 4 bases, with 1 base separating them. Looked up from germline, CDR1 is MDHEN and CDR2 is SYDVKM. For the CDR3, the DNA is TGTGCCAGCAGTTTATGGTACGAGCAGTACTTC. It translates to CASSLWYEQYF.

The gene calls are TRBV11-2 and TRBJ2-7; 14 bases are a match to TRBD2. The CDR3 sequence is 17 residues long. The V gene's germline CDR1 is SGHAT and CDR2 FQNNGV. The V segment lost 3 bases and the J segment 1 base; nucleotides outside the gene matches: 5. The CDR3 protein is CASSFGTSGRLSYEQYF. CDR3 bases: TGTGCCAGCAGCTTTGGGACTAGCGGGAGATTGTCCTACGAGCAGTACTTC.

The chain combines TRBV5-8 with TRBJ2-7; no reliable D call. V was clipped by 9 bases and J by 2 bases, with 18 bases between them. CDR1 SGHTS and CDR2 YDEGEE come from the germline V gene. The CDR3 loop spans 14 amino acids. CDR3 residues: CATAVKGQTYEQYF. The CDR3 region has the DNA TGTGCCACCGCCGTAAAAGGGCAGACCTACGAGCAGTACTTC.

This clonotype was counted ten times or more. The rearrangement links TRBV12-3 or TRBV12-4 to TRBJ2-2; TRBD1 aligns across 7 bases. This CDR3 comprises 15 residues. The V segment lost 8 bases and the J segment 4 bases; nucleotides outside the gene matches: 10. The CDR3 spells CASFVGQAGTGELFF. CDR3 bases: TGTGCCAGCTTTGTTGGACAGGCGGGCACCGGGGAGCTGTTTTTT.

This clonotype was observed many times. The chain links TRBV7-8 to TRBJ2-2, with D uncertain. V was pared by 4 bases and J by 0 bases, with 6 bases between. The germline V gene has CDR1 SGHVS and CDR2 FQNEAQ. The CDR3 runs 14 residues. This CDR3 is CASSSLANTGELFF. CDR3 nucleotides: TGTGCCAGCAGCTCTCTAGCGAACACCGGGGAGCTGTTTTTT.

The rearrangement uses TRBV20-1 and TRBJ2-5, with D possibly being TRBD1 or TRBD2 (5 bases each). The CDR3 contains 12 residues. V shed 2 bases and J shed 3 bases, with 7 bases lying between them. Germline CDR1 and CDR2: DFQATT and SNEGSKA (reference sequence). The CDR3 loop is CSARWGKETQYF. The CDR3 bases are TGCAGTGCTAGATGGGGGAAAGAGACCCAGTACTTC.

The J gene is TRBJ2-2, the V gene TRBV4-1; D not resolved. The germline CDR1 and CDR2 sequences are MGHRA and YSYEKL. The CDR3 has 12 residues. V lost 1 base and J lost 8, with 5 bases in between. This CDR3 is CASSQGSGELFF. The CDR3 region has the DNA TGCGCCAGCAGCCAAGGTTCTGGGGAGCTGTTTTTT.

Many counts were recorded for this clonotype. The rearrangement links TRBV15 to TRBJ2-7; 8 positions match TRBD1. Unmatched junction bases numbered 8, after V lost 1 base and J lost 3 bases. The CDR3 totals 16 residues. Germline CDR1 LNHNV, CDR2 YYDKDF (reference sequence). The CDR3, as DNA: TGTGCCACCAGCAGAGGGACGACAGGGGCCAACTACGAGCAGTACTTC. Its protein product is CATSRGTTGANYEQYF.

This clonotype was found many times. V gene TRBV19 combines with J gene TRBJ2-6; a possible D gene is TRBD2 (5 bases). The length of the CDR3 is 17 residues. Germline V gene sequence: CDR1 LNHDA, CDR2 SQIVND (reference sequence). Trimming cost V 3 bases and J 0 bases, with 12 bases left between them. The DNA of the CDR3 is TGTGCCAGTAGTATCTCGGCGGGTAACTCTGGGGCCAACGTCCTGACTTTC. Encoded protein: CASSISAGNSGANVLTF.

To note about this clonotype: Being one base from a much bigger clone, this may be a read error. The chain is built from TRBV20-1 and TRBJ2-1, with 11 nucleotides matching TRBD2. The CDR3 contains 16 residues. With 5 bases clipped from V and 9 bases from J, the junction kept 15 bases outside the gene matches. Germline V lookup: CDR1 DFQATT, CDR2 SNEGSKA (reference sequence). CDR3 in DNA: TGCAGTGCTGACTCCCCGGGACTAGCGGTAGTAGGTGAGCAGTTCTTC. It specifies CSADSPGLAVVGEQFF.

This clonotype has at least ten counts. The rearrangement links TRBV2 to TRBJ2-7, with 9 bases matching TRBD1. This CDR3 has 15 residues. With V trimmed by 6 bases and J by 0 bases, 6 bases remained unmatched. Germline V CDR1 and CDR2: SNHLY, FYNNEI. The CDR3 coding sequence is TGTGCCAGCAGGGGTGGGACAGGGCGCTCCTACGAGCAGTACTTC. This translates into CASRGGTGRSYEQYF.